This T cell receptor (beta chain) was sequenced for a study of T cell responses to AZD1222 COVID-19 vaccine. Study conclusions and caveats: Spike-wide vaccine-associated CD4 TCRs dominated at 160-218 and 743-854.

In regard to this clone: Its antigen is unknown.

Assay used: immunoSEQ multiplex PCR; TCRdb lists only in-frame clones, some missing. The sample shows some 110,000 clones, approximately 90% of them seen only once. Germline values: CDR1 LGHDT, CDR2 YNNKEL (reference sequence). V lost 8 bases, J lost 2 bases, and 17 bases lay in between. This CDR3 is built from 15 residues. The source was peripheral blood, collected 28 days after the second AZD1222 dose. The receptor's source is an adult who received the AZD1222 COVID-19 vaccine. The gene calls are TRBV3-1 (or the pseudogene TRBV3-2) and TRBJ2-3, with D unclear. CDR3 in DNA: TGTGCCAGCCGGCCTCAGGATAAGGTCACAGATACGCAGTATTTT. Encoded protein: CASRPQDKVTDTQYF.